This T cell receptor (beta chain) was sequenced during a study of T cell responses to AZD1222 COVID-19 vaccine. The germline V gene has CDR1 LNHDA and CDR2 SQIVND (reference sequence). There are 14 residues in the CDR3. Germline trimming cut 6 bases from V and 7 bases from J; bases unmatched to any gene: 5. Study findings and constraints: The donor cohort was predominantly white British with a female majority, and clonal diversity may have been underestimated.

In regard to this clone: Antigen unknown.

Assay: immunoSEQ multiplex PCR; the TCRdb copy retains only in-frame clones and omits some. The sample records about 120,000 clones, 70% to 90% being singletons. J is TRBJ1-5 and V is TRBV19; 11 nucleotides agree with TRBD1. This material consisted of peripheral blood, taken on day 0 of AZD1222 vaccination. The sequence derives from an adult in good health. The CDR3 reads CASSEDRGRQPQHF. The CDR3 nucleotides read TGTGCCAGTAGCGAGGACAGGGGGCGACAGCCCCAGCATTTT.